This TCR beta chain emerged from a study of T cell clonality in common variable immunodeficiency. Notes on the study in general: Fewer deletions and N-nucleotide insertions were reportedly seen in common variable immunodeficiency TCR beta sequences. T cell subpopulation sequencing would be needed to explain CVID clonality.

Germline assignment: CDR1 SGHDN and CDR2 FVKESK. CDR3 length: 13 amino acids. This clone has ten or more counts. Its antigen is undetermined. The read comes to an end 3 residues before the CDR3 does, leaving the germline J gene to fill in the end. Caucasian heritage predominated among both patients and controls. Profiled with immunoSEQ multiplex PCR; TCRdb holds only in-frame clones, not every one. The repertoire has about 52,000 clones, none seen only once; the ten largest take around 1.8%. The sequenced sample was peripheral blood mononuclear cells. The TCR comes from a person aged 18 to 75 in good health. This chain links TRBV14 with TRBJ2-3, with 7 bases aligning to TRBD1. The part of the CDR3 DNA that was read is TGTGCCAGAGAGGGGACAGACCAAGAGACG. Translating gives CAREGTDQET. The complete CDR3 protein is CAREGTDQETQYF.